A single sample gave rise to the 14 T cell receptor beta chains below, sequenced in a study of blood T cell repertoires in COVID-19. Using immunoSEQ multiplex PCR, the repertoire was profiled, and TCRdb retains in-frame clones only, with some absent. The table shows 400,000 to 450,000 clones, with 75% to 90% occurring only once. Specimen: PBMCs or T cells enriched from blood (not recorded which). All receptors come from a man aged 25-45 years who had recovered from COVID-19.

The V gene is TRBV12-5, the J gene TRBJ1-5; 7 bases are shared with TRBD1. This CDR3 has 17 residues. Germline values: CDR1 LGHNT, CDR2 FRNRAP. Trimming cost V 0 bases and J 2 bases; bases outside gene matches: 7. The CDR3 region has the DNA TGTGCTAGTGGTTTGGTAGCTCAGGGGGGTCGCAATCAGCCCCAGCATTTT. Protein product: CASGLVAQGGRNQPQHF.

The V and J genes are TRBV27 and TRBJ2-7; D might be TRBD1 (6 bases). Per germline, CDR1 MNHEY and CDR2 SMNVEV (reference sequence). V gave up 9 bases and J gave up 0 bases, with 9 bases separating them. The CDR3 loop spans 12 amino acids. In DNA form, the CDR3 reads TGTGCCAGTACAGGGAGCTCCTACGAGCAGTACTTC. Translation: CASTGSSYEQYF.

The V and J genes are TRBV5-6 and TRBJ2-1, with a possible D match to TRBD1 (5 bases). The CDR3 is 15 amino acids. Deletions cut 4 bases from V and 5 bases from J, with 16 bases between. The germline V gene encodes CDR1 SGHDT and CDR2 YYEEEE. For the CDR3, the DNA is TGTGCCAGCAGCAGGGGTTGGGCGGCCCACAATGAGCAGTTCTTC. It encodes CASSRGWAAHNEQFF.

The chain links TRBV29-1 to TRBJ2-7; 8 nucleotides align to TRBD2. J was trimmed by 3 bases and V by 3 bases; bases with no gene match: 4. Germline V gene data show CDR1 as SQVTM and CDR2 as ANQGSEA. This CDR3 has 13 residues. In DNA form, the CDR3 reads TGCAGCGTTGAGGCTGGGACTAGCTACGAGCAGTACTTC. Translating it yields CSVEAGTSYEQYF.

The chain couples TRBV7-8 to TRBJ1-2; D is uncertain. Germline V lookup: CDR1 SGHVS, CDR2 FQNEAQ. The CDR3 is made up of 15 amino acids. V was cut by 5 bases and J by 7 bases, with 20 bases left in between. CDR3 DNA sequence: TGTGCCAGCAGCGGAAATTTGGTTGGACTTGGTGGCTACACCTTC. It yields the protein CASSGNLVGLGGYTF.

The chain uses TRBV6-5 and TRBJ2-1, with 8 bases fitting TRBD2. Germline-derived CDR1 and CDR2 are MNHEY and SVGAGI. Losses at the gene ends were 6 bases for V and 8 bases for J; bases not matched to a gene: 12. This CDR3 contains 15 residues. CDR3 bases: TGTGCCAGCAGCCGGGAGGGCCATAAGGTGGATGAGCAGTTCTTC. Its protein is CASSREGHKVDEQFF.

In this sample, this clone turned up once. The V call is TRBV9, the J call TRBJ2-7, with D unresolved. Trimming pared 5 bases from V and 5 bases from J, leaving 14 bases between. Germline-derived CDR1 and CDR2 are SGDLS and YYNGEE. The CDR3 is 13 residues long. CDR3 residues: CASSPTPPDEQYF. The CDR3 bases are TGTGCCAGCAGTCCAACCCCCCCGGACGAGCAGTACTTC.

The chain is built from TRBV9 and TRBJ2-5; the D gene is possibly TRBD1 (5 bases). The CDR3 has 13 residues. Germline lookup yields CDR1 SGDLS and CDR2 YYNGEE. V lost 3 bases to trimming and J lost 2 bases, with 8 bases between them. CDR3: CASSAQGQETQYF. The DNA for the CDR3 is TGTGCCAGCAGCGCTCAGGGACAAGAGACCCAGTACTTC.

Notes on this clone: It may be a read error: a sequence one base away is much more abundant. The chain is built from TRBV7-9 and TRBJ2-2; D perhaps matches TRBD1 (5 bases). CDR1 is SEHNR and CDR2 is FQNEAQ in the germline V gene (reference sequence). The CDR3 runs to 12 residues. Trimming removed 5 bases at V and 5 bases at J, with 6 bases between. CDR3 sequence: CASSPGTGELFF. The CDR3 DNA sequence: TGTGCCAGCAGCCCAGGGACCGGGGAGCTGTTTTTT.

The rearrangement uses TRBV6-1 and TRBJ1-5; 12 bases are shared with TRBD1. In germline, CDR1 is MNHNS, CDR2 SASEGT. The CDR3 extends over 17 amino acids. Losses at the gene ends were 4 bases for V and 7 bases for J; bases not matched to a gene: 11. CDR3 DNA: TGTGCCAGCAGTGCTCGGGGGACAGGGGGCGCGGGGCAGCCCCAGCATTTT. Protein sequence: CASSARGTGGAGQPQHF.

The V and J genes are TRBV28 and TRBJ2-1; 14 positions agree with TRBD2. The ends lost 8 bases at V and 8 bases at J; junction bases unmatched: 14. CDR1 and CDR2 from the germline V gene are MDHEN and SYDVKM. The CDR3 sequence is 17 residues long. The CDR3 region is CASRARLAGGRGDEQFF. The CDR3 bases are TGTGCCAGCCGAGCAAGACTAGCGGGAGGGCGGGGCGATGAGCAGTTCTTC.

The chain joins TRBV27 to TRBJ2-7; TRBD2 matches at 7 bases. Per germline, CDR1 MNHEY and CDR2 SMNVEV (reference sequence). The CDR3 extends over 14 amino acids. After removal of 6 bases from V and 4 bases from J, the junction contained 9 bases not matched to a gene. The CDR3 sequence: CASREAGKWYEQYF. The DNA for the CDR3 is TGTGCCAGCAGAGAAGCGGGAAAGTGGTACGAGCAGTACTTC.

The gene calls are TRBV7-9 and TRBJ1-6; tentatively, D is TRBD1 (5 bases). V was cut by 10 bases and J by 6 bases, with 16 bases left in between. This CDR3 comprises 14 residues. CDR1 is SEHNR and CDR2 is FQNEAQ in the germline V gene (reference sequence). The CDR3 coding sequence is TGTGCCACTATTACAACAGGTTTTAATTCACCCCTCCACTTT. It yields the protein CATITTGFNSPLHF.

This clone was seen a handful of times. The chain is built from TRBV7-9 and TRBJ2-2; 8 nucleotides agree with TRBD2. Germline V gives CDR1 SEHNR, CDR2 FQNEAQ (reference sequence). V was clipped by 5 bases and J by 1 base; unmatched bases: 3. The CDR3 extends over 15 amino acids. The DNA of the CDR3 is TGTGCCAGCAGCCATAGCGGGGAGAACACCGGGGAGCTGTTTTTT. It codes for CASSHSGENTGELFF. Full variable domain (rest looked up from reference TRBV7-9 and TRBJ2-2): DTGVSQNPRHKITKRGQNVTFRCDPISEHNRLYWYRQTLGQGPEFLTYFQNEAQLEKSRLLSDRFSAERPKGSFSTLEIQRTEQGDSAMYLCASSHSGENTGELFFGEGSRLTVL.